The 13 T cell receptor beta chains below come from one sample, sequenced in a study of T-cell reconstitution after alpha-beta-depleted transplantation in children. Unique molecular identifiers were used in preparing the TCRbeta library. TCRdb called the PCR reads again in MiXCR, with one record for every CDR3 protein. The table includes hundreds of thousands of distinct CDR3 sequences, about an eighth detected once. Sequenced here: PBMCs, sampled before TCRalphabeta/CD19-depleted stem cell transplant. These receptor sequences come from a girl aged 2 to 10 with congenital amegakaryocytic thrombocytopenia, due to receive a stem cell transplant.

The chain joins TRBV12-3 or TRBV12-4 to TRBJ1-2; perhaps TRBD1 as D (5 bases). The CDR3 covers 13 residues. V gave up 7 bases and J gave up 6 bases, with 15 bases separating them. CDR3 DNA sequence: TGTGCCAGCACGCGGGGGATGGTGGATGGCTACACCTTC. Translating it yields CASTRGMVDGYTF.

This sequence joins TRBV7-9 and TRBJ2-1; 9 bases line up with TRBD1. V trimming: 11 bases; J trimming: 5 bases; junction bases outside the gene matches: 7. The CDR3 covers 13 residues. Germline loops: CDR1 SEHNR, CDR2 FQNEAQ (reference sequence). CDR3 region: CAGRDRVDNEQFF. The DNA for the CDR3 is TGTGCCGGCCGGGACAGGGTAGACAATGAGCAGTTCTTC.

Worth noting for this clonotype: It may be a read error: a sequence one base away is much more abundant. The rearrangement uses TRBV28 and TRBJ2-7; D remains ambiguous. The germline V gene has CDR1 MDHEN and CDR2 SYDVKM. V was trimmed by 5 bases and J by 4 bases, leaving 15 bases between them. The CDR3 sequence is 14 residues long. The DNA of the CDR3 is TGTGCCAGCAGTCATCCTCCCGTTTCATACGAGCAGTACTTC. Protein sequence: CASSHPPVSYEQYF.

The rearrangement joins TRBV20-1 to TRBJ2-7; D might be TRBD2 (6 bases). Germline-derived CDR1 and CDR2 are DFQATT and SNEGSKA (reference sequence). CDR3 length: 20 amino acids. The CDR3 DNA reads as TGCACCAACGAGGCGGAATCCGGACCGCTGGTGGCGGGGAGCTCCTACGAGCAGTACTTC. Its protein is CTNEAESGPLVAGSSYEQYF.

This clonotype has just a few counts. CDR3 nucleotide sequence: TGTGCCAGCAGTCCAGGGGCAGGGGATTACAATGAGCAGTTCTTC. This encodes CASSPGAGDYNEQFF. J is TRBJ2-1 and V is TRBV14; TRBD1 might be the D (6 bases). Germline values: CDR1 SGHDN, CDR2 FVKESK. CDR3 length: 15 amino acids. Between the trimmed V and J ends, which lost 6 bases and 4 bases, there was a span of 16 bases.

In this sample, this clonotype turned up many times. This chain uses TRBV7-9 with TRBJ1-1; D is unresolved. Per the germline V gene, CDR1 is SEHNR and CDR2 is FQNEAQ (reference sequence). This CDR3 region has 15 residues. V lost 6 bases, J lost 0 bases, and 14 bases lay in between. In DNA form, the CDR3 reads TGTGCCAGCAGACCACTCACAGATATGAACACTGAAGCTTTCTTT. As protein: CASRPLTDMNTEAFF.

The V gene is TRBV11-1, the J gene TRBJ2-1; D possibly corresponds to TRBD2 (6 bases). CDR3 length: 18 residues. CDR1 and CDR2 (germline): SGHAT, FQDESV (reference sequence). The ends were cut back, 7 bases at V and 9 bases at J, with 31 bases in the middle. The CDR3 protein is CASNGVGRDRISRTEQFF. The CDR3 DNA sequence: TGTGCCAGCAATGGGGTGGGGCGGGACCGGATATCTCGAACTGAGCAGTTCTTC.

This clonotype was recorded a few times. The chain carries TRBV11-2 and TRBJ2-4, with 7 bases lining up with TRBD2. From germline, CDR1 is SGHAT and CDR2 FQNNGV. After removal of 3 bases from V and 0 bases from J, the junction contained 11 bases not matched to a gene. The CDR3 contains 18 residues. The CDR3: CASSFGWSGVVAKNIQYF. CDR3 coding DNA: TGTGCCAGCAGCTTCGGCTGGAGCGGGGTGGTAGCCAAAAACATTCAGTACTTC.

This clonotype appeared a few times. The genes are TRBV20-1 and TRBJ2-1; 8 positions agree with TRBD2. V shed 3 bases, J shed 6 bases, and the junction held 16 bases outside the gene matches. This CDR3 is 17 amino acids long. Germline V CDR1 and CDR2: DFQATT, SNEGSKA (reference sequence). The CDR3 DNA follows: TGCAGTGCTAGCGGTCTTGCGGGAGGAAGTACTGTCAATGAGCAGTTCTTC. Translating it yields CSASGLAGGSTVNEQFF.

The V gene is TRBV20-1, the J gene TRBJ2-1; D is unresolved. Trimming shortened V by 1 base and J by 9 bases, and 7 bases separated the two germline ends. Germline CDR1 reads DFQATT; CDR2 reads SNEGSKA (reference sequence). There are 11 residues in the CDR3. CDR3 bases: TGCAGTGCTAGAGCCCCGCCTGAGCAGTTCTTC. Translating gives CSARAPPEQFF.

This clonotype was detected many times. The chain carries TRBV20-1 and TRBJ2-1, with 9 bases lining up with TRBD2. The CDR3 loop spans 18 amino acids. Looked up from germline, CDR1 is DFQATT and CDR2 is SNEGSKA (reference sequence). Trimming removed 4 bases from V and 9 bases from J; junction bases left unmatched: 22. For the CDR3, the DNA is TGCAGTGCTATCCCCGGGAGCGGGAGGAGGGGGATCAATGGTGAGCAGTTCTTC. Translation: CSAIPGSGRRGINGEQFF.

This clonotype was detected only a few times. The chain joins TRBV7-6 to TRBJ2-7; 9 nucleotides line up with TRBD1. Germline-derived CDR1 and CDR2 are SGHVS and FNYEAQ. Trimming removed 5 bases from V and 3 bases from J; junction bases left unmatched: 11. This CDR3 has 16 residues. The CDR3 DNA reads as TGTGCCAGCAGCCACTTCCGGACAGGGGAAATCTACGAGCAGTACTTC. Translated, it gives CASSHFRTGEIYEQYF.

This clonotype was detected many times. The chain uses TRBV10-3 and TRBJ1-3, with 8 bases fitting TRBD1. This CDR3 comprises 16 residues. Per the germline V gene, CDR1 is ENHRY and CDR2 is SYGVKD. V shed 0 bases, J shed 3 bases, and the junction held 4 bases outside the gene matches. CDR3 protein: CAISESQGAVGNTIYF. In DNA, the CDR3 is TGTGCCATCAGTGAGTCTCAGGGGGCCGTTGGAAACACCATATATTTT.